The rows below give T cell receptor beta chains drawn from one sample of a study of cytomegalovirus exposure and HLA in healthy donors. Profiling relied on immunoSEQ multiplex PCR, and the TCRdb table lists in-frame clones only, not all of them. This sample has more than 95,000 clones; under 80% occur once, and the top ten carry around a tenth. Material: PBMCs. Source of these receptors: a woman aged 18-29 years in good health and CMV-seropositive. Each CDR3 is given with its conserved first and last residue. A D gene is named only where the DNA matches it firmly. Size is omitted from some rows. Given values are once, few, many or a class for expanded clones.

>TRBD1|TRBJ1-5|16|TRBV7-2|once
TGTGCCAGCAGTAGGGACAGGGGGCCCCTCAATCAGCCCCAGCATTTT
CASSRDRGPLNQPQHF
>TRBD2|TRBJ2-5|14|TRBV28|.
TGTGCCAGCAGTCCCATAGGGAGGGAAGAGACCCAGTACTTC
CASSPIGREETQYF
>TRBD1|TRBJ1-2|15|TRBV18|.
TGTGCCAGCTCACCAAAGCGTCCGACAGGGAAAGGCTACACCTTC
CASSPKRPTGKGYTF
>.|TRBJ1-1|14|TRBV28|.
TGTGCCAGCAGTTTTGTCGGTGGAGACGGTAAGGCTTTCTTT
CASSFVGGDGKAFF
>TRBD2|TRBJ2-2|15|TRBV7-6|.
TGTGCCAGCAGCTTAGCAGGGAGGGGCACCGGGGAGCTGTTTTTT
CASSLAGRGTGELFF
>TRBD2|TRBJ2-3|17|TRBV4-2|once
TGTGCCAGCAGCCAAGACTGGCGGGGGGTGGGGACAGATACGCAGTATTTT
CASSQDWRGVGTDTQYF
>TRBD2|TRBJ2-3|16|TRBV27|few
TGTGCCAGCAGTTTAGCGGGAGGAACAGTCACAGATACGCAGTATTTT
CASSLAGGTVTDTQYF
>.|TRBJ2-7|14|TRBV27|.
TGTGCCAGCAGTCTCCCGACAGCCACCTACGAGCAGTACTTC
CASSLPTATYEQYF
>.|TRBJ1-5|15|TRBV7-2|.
TGTGCCAGCAGCTTCGGACAGCATAGCAATCAGCCCCAGCATTTT
CASSFGQHSNQPQHF
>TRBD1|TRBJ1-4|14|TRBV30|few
TGTGCCTGGAGTGAGGGACAGGATGGGGAAAAACTGTTTTTT
CAWSEGQDGEKLFF
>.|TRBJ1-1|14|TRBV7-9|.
TGTGCCAGCAGCTTAGAGACAGAGAACACTGAAGCTTTCTTT
CASSLETENTEAFF
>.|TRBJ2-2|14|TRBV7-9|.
TGTGCCGGTGGTAGAGGGCGGGACACCGGGGAGCTGTTTTTT
CAGGRGRDTGELFF
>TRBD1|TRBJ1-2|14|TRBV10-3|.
TGTGCCATCAGTGAACAGGGGGGAACCTATGGCTACACCTTC
CAISEQGGTYGYTF
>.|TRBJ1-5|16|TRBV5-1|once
TGCGCCAGCAGCTTGGTTCCGGGGAGTTTGGGTCAGCCCCAGCATTTT
CASSLVPGSLGQPQHF
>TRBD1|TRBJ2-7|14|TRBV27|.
TGTGCCAGCACCAAGGACAGGGACTCCTACGAGCAGTACTTC
CASTKDRDSYEQYF
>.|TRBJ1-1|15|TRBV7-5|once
TGTGCCAGAAGCTTTCGGACAGCCCGGGGCACTGAAGCTTTCTTT
CARSFRTARGTEAFF
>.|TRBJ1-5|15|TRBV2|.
TGTGCCAGCAGTGAATTCGCCGGGACTAGTCAGCCCCAGCATTTT
CASSEFAGTSQPQHF
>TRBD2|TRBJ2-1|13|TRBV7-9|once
TGTGCCAGCAGCCTGGAAATAGCGGGAGGGCCGTTCTTC
CASSLEIAGGPFF
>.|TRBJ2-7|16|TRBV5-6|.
TGTGCCAGCAGCGATAGACAAGTTCGGCCAATCTACGAGCAGTACTTC
CASSDRQVRPIYEQYF
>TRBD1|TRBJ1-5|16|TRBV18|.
TGTGCCAGCTCAGCCACCGGACAGGGGAGCAATCAGCCCCAGCATTTT
CASSATGQGSNQPQHF
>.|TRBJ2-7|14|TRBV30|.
TGTGCCTGGAGTGTCGTGTGGGGGGTTAGGGAGCAGTACTTC
CAWSVVWGVREQYF
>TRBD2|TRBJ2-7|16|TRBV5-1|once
TGCGCCAGCAGCTTGAGACTAGCGGGAGGTTCCTACGAGCAGTACTTC
CASSLRLAGGSYEQYF
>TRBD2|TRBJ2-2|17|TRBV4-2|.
TGTGCCAGCAGCCATGGACCACTAGCGGGGGGGCGCGGGGAGCTGTTTTTT
CASSHGPLAGGRGELFF
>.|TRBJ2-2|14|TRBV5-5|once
TGTGCCAGCAGCTTGGTCAGGGGGGCCGGGGAGCTGTTTTTT
CASSLVRGAGELFF
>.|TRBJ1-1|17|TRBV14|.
TGTGCCAGCAGCCAAGATCGATTCCCGGTACTAAACACTGAAGCTTTCTTT
CASSQDRFPVLNTEAFF
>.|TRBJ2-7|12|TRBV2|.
TGTGCCAGCAGTAAGGCTAGCTACGAGCAGTACTTC
CASSKASYEQYF
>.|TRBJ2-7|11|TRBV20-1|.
TGCAGTGCTAGAGGGGGCAGCGAGCAGTACTTC
CSARGGSEQYF
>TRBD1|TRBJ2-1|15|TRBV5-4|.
TGTGCCAGCACCCCGGGACAGGGAATTTACAATGAGCAGTTCTTC
CASTPGQGIYNEQFF
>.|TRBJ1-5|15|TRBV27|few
TGTGCCAGCAACAGCAGGGGATTCGGTTATCAGCCCCAGCATTTT
CASNSRGFGYQPQHF
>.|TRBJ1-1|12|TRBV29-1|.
TGCAGCGTTCCGACAGGAGACACTGAAGCTTTCTTT
CSVPTGDTEAFF
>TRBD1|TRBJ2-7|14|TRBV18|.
TGTGCCAGCTCACGCGGGACAGGGAGGCCCGAGCAGTACTTC
CASSRGTGRPEQYF
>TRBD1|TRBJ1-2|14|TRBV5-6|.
TGTGCCAGCATATTGGGACAGGGAGGAGGTGGCTACACCTTC
CASILGQGGGGYTF
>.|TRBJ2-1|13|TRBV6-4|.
TGTGCCAGCAGCCCGACAGATTACAATGAGCAGTTCTTC
CASSPTDYNEQFF
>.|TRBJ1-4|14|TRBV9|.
TGTGCCAGCAGCGTTGGAGGGACGAATGAAAGACTGTTTTTT
CASSVGGTNERLFF
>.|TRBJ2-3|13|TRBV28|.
TGTGCCAGCGACGAGCGATCCACAGATACGCAGTATTTT
CASDERSTDTQYF
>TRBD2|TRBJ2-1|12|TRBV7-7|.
TGTGCCGGGCGGGGGGCTTACAATGAGCAGTTCTTC
CAGRGAYNEQFF
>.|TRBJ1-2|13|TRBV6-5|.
TGTGCCAGCAGTAATGACAGATCTTATGGCTACACCTTC
CASSNDRSYGYTF
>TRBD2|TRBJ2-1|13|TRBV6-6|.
TGTGCCAGTGCGGGCGGGAGCGGAAATGAGCAGTTCTTC
CASAGGSGNEQFF
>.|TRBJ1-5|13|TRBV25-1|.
TGTGCCAGCAGTGTGGGGAGTAATCAGCCCCAGCATTTT
CASSVGSNQPQHF
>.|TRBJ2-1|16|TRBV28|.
TGTGCCAGCAGTTTCCCCCTACTGACAGTCTACAATGAGCAGTTCTTC
CASSFPLLTVYNEQFF
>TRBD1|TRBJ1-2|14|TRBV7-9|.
TGTGCCAGCAGCCGGGACAGAGCTAACTATGGCTACACCTTC
CASSRDRANYGYTF
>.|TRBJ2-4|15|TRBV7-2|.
TGTGCCAGCAGCTTAGGGTGGCTAGCCAAAAACATTCAGTACTTC
CASSLGWLAKNIQYF
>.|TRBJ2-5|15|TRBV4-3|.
TGCGCCAGCAGCCAAGAACAGGGTTGGGGGGAGACCCAGTACTTC
CASSQEQGWGETQYF
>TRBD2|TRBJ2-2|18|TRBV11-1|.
TGTGCCAGCAGCTTACTCGAGGGCCGCGGGAGGGCCGCTGGGGAGCTGTTTTTT
CASSLLEGRGRAAGELFF
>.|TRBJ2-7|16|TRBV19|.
TGTGCCAGTAGTATTGGGCGGCAGGGAATTGTCTACGAGCAGTACTTC
CASSIGRQGIVYEQYF
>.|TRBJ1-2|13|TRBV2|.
TGTGCCAGCAGCCCCGGCGGCGGGTATGGCTACACCTTC
CASSPGGGYGYTF
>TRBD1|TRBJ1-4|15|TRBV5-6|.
TGTGCCAGCAGCACCCAGGGGGCACCTAATGAAAAACTGTTTTTT
CASSTQGAPNEKLFF
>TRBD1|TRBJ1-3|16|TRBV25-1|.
TGTGCCAGCAGTGCTACGGGACAGGGAGGCGGAAACACCATATATTTT
CASSATGQGGGNTIYF
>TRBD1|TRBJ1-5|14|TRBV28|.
TGTGCCAGCAGCCGATACAGGGGTGATCAGCCCCAGCATTTT
CASSRYRGDQPQHF
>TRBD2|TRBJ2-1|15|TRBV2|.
TGTGCCAGCAGTGTAGTGGGGGGGGTTGGGAATGAGCAGTTCTTC
CASSVVGGVGNEQFF
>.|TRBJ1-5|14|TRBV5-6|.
TGTGCCAGCAGCTTGGGCAGTACAACTCAGCCCCAGCATTTT
CASSLGSTTQPQHF
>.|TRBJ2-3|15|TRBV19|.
TGTGCCAGTAGTTACGAACGAGGTAGCAGAGATACGCAGTATTTT
CASSYERGSRDTQYF
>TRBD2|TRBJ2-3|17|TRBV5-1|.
TGCGCCAGCAGCTTGGCTAGCGGGGGTATCGGCACAGATACGCAGTATTTT
CASSLASGGIGTDTQYF
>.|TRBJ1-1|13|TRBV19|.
TGTGCCAGTAGCCTACAGGGAAACACTGAAGCTTTCTTT
CASSLQGNTEAFF
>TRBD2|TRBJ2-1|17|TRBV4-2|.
TGTGCCAGCAGCCAAGGGGATTGGCGGGAGAATCCCCATGAGCAGTTCTTC
CASSQGDWRENPHEQFF